The rows below give T cell receptor beta chains drawn from one sample of a study of PD-L1 blockade in urothelial cancer. The assay was immunoSEQ multiplex PCR, and TCRdb's table has in-frame clones only and misses some. Of 35,000 to 45,000 clones in the sample, roughly 82% were seen once. The input for sequencing was PBMCs, taken around atezolizumab (anti-PD-L1) treatment. Every receptor here comes from a man in his 70s with urothelial cancer. The CDR3 runs from the conserved cysteine through the conserved F or W. D genes are given only for firm matches. Size tells how often a clone was seen (once, few, many) or the class of an expanded clone, and some rows leave it out.

J | V | size | length | D | CDR3 | DNA
TRBJ2-7 | TRBV4-3 | - | 14 | TRBD1 | CASSQSTGGREQYF | TGCGCCAGCAGCCAGAGCACAGGGGGTAGGGAGCAGTACTTC
TRBJ2-1 | TRBV4-2 | - | 15 | - | CASSQAVQGYNEQFF | TGTGCCAGCAGCCAAGCCGTACAGGGCTACAATGAGCAGTTCTTC
TRBJ2-5 | TRBV7-8 | - | 11 | - | CASTIKETQYF | TGTGCCAGCACCATCAAAGAGACCCAGTACTTC
TRBJ1-1 | TRBV2 | - | 14 | TRBD1 | CASSGRTGISEAFF | TGTGCCAGCAGTGGGCGGACAGGGATATCTGAAGCTTTCTTT
TRBJ1-1 | TRBV2 | - | 13 | - | CASSTGHGTEAFF | TGTGCCAGCAGCACAGGGCACGGAACTGAAGCTTTCTTT
TRBJ2-3 | TRBV7-3 | few | 13 | TRBD2 | CASSFSSGDTQYF | TGTGCCAGCAGCTTCTCTAGCGGGGATACGCAGTATTTT
TRBJ2-5 | TRBV6-5 | once | 15 | TRBD1 | CASSLNRDRGETQYF | TGTGCCAGCAGTCTCAACCGGGACAGGGGAGAGACCCAGTACTTC
TRBJ2-4 | TRBV11-2 | - | 17 | - | CASSLDLGAVGKNIQYF | TGTGCCAGCAGCTTAGATCTGGGGGCGGTGGGCAAAAACATTCAGTACTTC
TRBJ2-1 | TRBV10-3 | - | 13 | TRBD1 | CAIGQGPYNEQFF | TGTGCCATTGGACAGGGGCCCTACAATGAGCAGTTCTTC
TRBJ2-7 | TRBV5-4 | few | 14 | TRBD1 | CASSLRTGSYEQYF | TGTGCCAGCAGCTTGAGGACAGGCTCCTACGAGCAGTACTTC
TRBJ2-7 | TRBV4-3 | - | 15 | - | CASSQAPGLYYEQYF | TGCGCCAGCAGCCAGGCCCCGGGACTGTACTACGAGCAGTACTTC
TRBJ2-3 | TRBV5-1 | - | 14 | - | CASSFQGSTDTQYF | TGCGCCAGCAGCTTCCAGGGGAGCACAGATACGCAGTATTTT
TRBJ2-7 | TRBV19 | - | 15 | TRBD1 | CASSIGDRGSYEQYF | TGTGCCAGTAGTATAGGCGACAGGGGGAGCTACGAGCAGTACTTC
TRBJ1-6 | TRBV28 | - | 15 | TRBD1 | CASSFRFRGRSPLHF | TGTGCCAGCAGTTTTAGGTTCAGGGGGAGGTCACCCCTCCACTTT
TRBJ1-1 | TRBV4-1 | - | 14 | - | CASRVGQGNTEAFF | TGCGCCAGCCGCGTGGGGCAGGGGAACACTGAAGCTTTCTTT
TRBJ1-2 | TRBV11-1 | - | 15 | TRBD1 | CASSSATGVPWGYTF | TGTGCCAGCAGCTCAGCCACAGGGGTGCCCTGGGGCTACACCTTC
TRBJ1-4 | TRBV7-9 | - | 15 | - | CASSLAEENNEKLFF | TGTGCCAGCAGCTTAGCTGAAGAGAATAATGAAAAACTGTTTTTT
TRBJ2-2 | TRBV7-8 | - | 14 | - | CASGRLPNTGELFF | TGTGCCAGTGGCCGACTACCCAACACCGGGGAGCTGTTTTTT
TRBJ2-7 | TRBV14 | - | 15 | TRBD2 | CASSHLAGGVREQYF | TGTGCCAGCAGCCATCTAGCGGGAGGGGTACGGGAGCAGTACTTC
TRBJ2-1 | TRBV5-1 | - | 15 | TRBD1 | CASSTAPTGYDEQFF | TGCGCCAGCAGCACAGCCCCGACAGGGTACGATGAGCAGTTCTTC
TRBJ1-2 | TRBV7-2 | - | 14 | - | CASSFSVDNYGYTF | TGTGCCAGCAGCTTTTCAGTCGATAACTATGGCTACACCTTC
TRBJ1-4 | TRBV29-1 | - | 15 | TRBD1 | CSARGPQQANEKLFF | TGCAGCGCCAGGGGGCCCCAGCAGGCTAATGAAAAACTGTTTTTT
TRBJ1-3 | TRBV6-1 | - | 13 | - | CASTGGGRNTIYF | TGTGCCAGCACCGGGGGGGGAAGGAACACCATATATTTT
TRBJ2-7 | TRBV28 | - | 14 | TRBD1 | CASSTGTEVYEQYF | TGTGCCAGCAGTACCGGGACAGAGGTTTACGAGCAGTACTTC
TRBJ2-7 | TRBV28 | - | 15 | TRBD2 | CASSRPSGWSYEQYF | TGTGCCAGCAGCCGTCCTAGCGGGTGGTCCTACGAGCAGTACTTC
TRBJ1-2 | TRBV28 | - | 15 | TRBD1 | CASSPPHTGGYGYTF | TGTGCCAGCAGCCCACCCCATACAGGGGGCTATGGCTACACCTTC
TRBJ2-5 | TRBV5-1 | - | 13 | - | CASSLGDLGTQYF | TGCGCCAGCAGCCTGGGTGACCTAGGGACCCAGTACTTC
TRBJ2-7 | TRBV6-5 | - | 12 | - | CASSTTKYEQYF | TGTGCCAGCAGTACCACAAAGTACGAGCAGTACTTC
TRBJ1-5 | TRBV19 | - | 12 | - | CASSTGGQPQHF | TGTGCCAGTAGTACGGGGGGTCAGCCCCAGCATTTT